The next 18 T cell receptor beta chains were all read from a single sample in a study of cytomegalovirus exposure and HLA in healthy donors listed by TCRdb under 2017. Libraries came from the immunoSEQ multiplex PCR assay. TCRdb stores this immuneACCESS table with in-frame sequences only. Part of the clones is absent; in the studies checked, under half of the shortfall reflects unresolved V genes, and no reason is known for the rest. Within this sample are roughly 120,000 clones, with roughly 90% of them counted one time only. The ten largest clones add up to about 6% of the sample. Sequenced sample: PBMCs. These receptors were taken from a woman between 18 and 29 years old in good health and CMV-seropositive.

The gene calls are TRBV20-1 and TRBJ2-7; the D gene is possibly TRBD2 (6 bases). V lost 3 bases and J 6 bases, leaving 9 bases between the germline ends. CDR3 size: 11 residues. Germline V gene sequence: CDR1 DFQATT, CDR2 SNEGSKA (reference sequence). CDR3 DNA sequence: TGCAGTGCTAGCGGGGGTGGCGAGCAGTACTTC. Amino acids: CSASGGGEQYF.

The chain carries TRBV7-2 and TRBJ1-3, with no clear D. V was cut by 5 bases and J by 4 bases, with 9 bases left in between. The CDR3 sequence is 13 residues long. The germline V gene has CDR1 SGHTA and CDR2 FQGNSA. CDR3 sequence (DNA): TGTGCCAGCAGCCCTGGAGGGGGAAACACCATATATTTT. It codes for CASSPGGGNTIYF.

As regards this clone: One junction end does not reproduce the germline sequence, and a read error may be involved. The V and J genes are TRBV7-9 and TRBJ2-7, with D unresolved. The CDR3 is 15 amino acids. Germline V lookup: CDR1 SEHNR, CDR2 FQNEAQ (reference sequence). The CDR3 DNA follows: TGTGCCAGCAGCTTAGGGAGTGTTGGCAGCTCCGTTGGAAGATTC. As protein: CASSLGSVGSSVGRF. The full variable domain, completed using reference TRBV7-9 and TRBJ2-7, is DTGVSQNPRHKITKRGQNVTFRCDPISEHNRLYWYRQTLGQGPEFLTYFQNEAQLEKSRLLSDRFSAERPKGSFSTLEIQRTEQGDSAMYLCASSLGSVGSSVGRFGPGTRLTVT.

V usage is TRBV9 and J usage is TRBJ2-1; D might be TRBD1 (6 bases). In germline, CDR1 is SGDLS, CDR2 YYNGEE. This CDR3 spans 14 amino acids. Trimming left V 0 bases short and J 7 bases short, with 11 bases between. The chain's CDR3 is CASSVGSGDNEQFF. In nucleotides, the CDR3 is TGTGCCAGCAGCGTAGGATCAGGGGATAATGAGCAGTTCTTC.

CDR3 in DNA: TGTGCCAGCAGTGAAGCGGGCGGGGCGTATGAAGCTTTCTTT. Translation gives CASSEAGGAYEAFF. This chain uses TRBV6-1 with TRBJ1-1, with D possibly matching TRBD1 (5 bases). V gave up 0 bases and J gave up 7 bases, with 12 bases separating them. CDR3 length equals 14 residues. The germline V gene encodes CDR1 MNHNS and CDR2 SASEGT.

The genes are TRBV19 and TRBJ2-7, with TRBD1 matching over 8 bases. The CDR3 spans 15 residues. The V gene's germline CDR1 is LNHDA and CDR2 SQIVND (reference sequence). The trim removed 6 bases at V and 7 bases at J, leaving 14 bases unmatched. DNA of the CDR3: TGTGCCAGTAGAGGAATCCGGGACAGGTATAATGAGCAGTACTTC. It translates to CASRGIRDRYNEQYF. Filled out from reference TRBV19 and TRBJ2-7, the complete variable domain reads DGGITQSPKYLFRKEGQNVTLSCEQNLNHDAMYWYRQDPGQGLRLIYYSQIVNDFQKGDIAEGYSVSREKKESFPLTVTSAQKNPTAFYLCASRGIRDRYNEQYFGPGTRLTVT.

The CDR3 DNA sequence: TGTGCCAGCAGTCCGGACTGGAGCACAGATACGCAGTATTTT. It codes for CASSPDWSTDTQYF. The chain joins TRBV7-3 to TRBJ2-3, with D maybe TRBD2 (5 bases). This CDR3 has 14 residues. The V end lost 6 bases, the J end lost 0 bases, and 10 bases lay between the germline ends. Per germline, CDR1 SGHTA and CDR2 FQGTGA.

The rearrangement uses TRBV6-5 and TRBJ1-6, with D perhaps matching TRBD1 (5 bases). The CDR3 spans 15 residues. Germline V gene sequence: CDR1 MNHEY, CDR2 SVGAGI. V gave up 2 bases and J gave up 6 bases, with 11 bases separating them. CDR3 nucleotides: TGTGCCAGCAGTTACGGGGCTGCACGTAATTCACCCCTCCACTTT. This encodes CASSYGAARNSPLHF.

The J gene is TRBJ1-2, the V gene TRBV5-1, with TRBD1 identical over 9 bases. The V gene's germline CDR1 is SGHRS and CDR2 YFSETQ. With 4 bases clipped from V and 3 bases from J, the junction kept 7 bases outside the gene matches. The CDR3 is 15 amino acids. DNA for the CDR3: TGCGCCAGCAGCCGGGGACAGGGTAGAGACTATGGCTACACCTTC. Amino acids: CASSRGQGRDYGYTF.

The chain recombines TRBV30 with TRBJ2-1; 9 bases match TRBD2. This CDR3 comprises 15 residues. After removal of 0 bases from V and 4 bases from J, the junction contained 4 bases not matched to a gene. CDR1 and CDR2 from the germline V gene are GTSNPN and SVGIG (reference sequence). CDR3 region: CAWSVGTSSYNEQFF. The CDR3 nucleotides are TGTGCCTGGAGTGTAGGGACTAGCTCTTACAATGAGCAGTTCTTC. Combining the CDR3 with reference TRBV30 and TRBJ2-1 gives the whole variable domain SQTIHQWPATLVQPVGSPLSLECTVEGTSNPNLYWYRQAAGRGLQLLFYSVGIGQISSEVPQNLSASRPQDRQFILSSKKLLLSDSGFYLCAWSVGTSSYNEQFFGPGTRLTVL.

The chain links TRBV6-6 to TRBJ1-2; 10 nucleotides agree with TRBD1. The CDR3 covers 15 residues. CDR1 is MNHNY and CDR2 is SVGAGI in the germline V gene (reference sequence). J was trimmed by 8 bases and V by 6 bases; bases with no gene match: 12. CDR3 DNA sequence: TGTGCCAGCAGGCCCCCCGGGACAGGGGTTGGAGGCTACACCTTC. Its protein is CASRPPGTGVGGYTF.

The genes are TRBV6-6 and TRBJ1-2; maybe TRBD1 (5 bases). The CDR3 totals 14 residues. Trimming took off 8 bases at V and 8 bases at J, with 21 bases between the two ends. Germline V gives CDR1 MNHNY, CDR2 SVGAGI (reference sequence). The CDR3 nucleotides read TGTGCCAGCGAAAAAGGCCCAGGGTTGGACGGCTACACCTTC. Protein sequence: CASEKGPGLDGYTF.

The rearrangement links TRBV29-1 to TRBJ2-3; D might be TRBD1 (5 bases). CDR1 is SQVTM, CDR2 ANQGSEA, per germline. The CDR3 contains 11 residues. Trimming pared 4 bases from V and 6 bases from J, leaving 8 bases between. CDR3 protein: CSVVKGDTQYF. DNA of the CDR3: TGCAGCGTTGTTAAGGGGGATACGCAGTATTTT.

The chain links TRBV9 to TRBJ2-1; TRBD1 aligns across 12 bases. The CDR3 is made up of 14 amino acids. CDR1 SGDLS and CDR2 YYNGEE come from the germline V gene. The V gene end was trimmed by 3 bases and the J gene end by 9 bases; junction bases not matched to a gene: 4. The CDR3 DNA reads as TGTGCCAGCAGCGCGGGACAGGGGGCAGCTGAGCAGTTCTTC. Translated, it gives CASSAGQGAAEQFF.

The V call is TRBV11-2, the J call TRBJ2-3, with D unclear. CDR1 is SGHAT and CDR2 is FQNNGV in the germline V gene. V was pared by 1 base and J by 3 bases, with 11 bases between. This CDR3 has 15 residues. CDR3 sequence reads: CASSLVPLRTDTQYF. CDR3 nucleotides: TGTGCCAGCAGCTTAGTACCGTTGAGGACAGATACGCAGTATTTT.

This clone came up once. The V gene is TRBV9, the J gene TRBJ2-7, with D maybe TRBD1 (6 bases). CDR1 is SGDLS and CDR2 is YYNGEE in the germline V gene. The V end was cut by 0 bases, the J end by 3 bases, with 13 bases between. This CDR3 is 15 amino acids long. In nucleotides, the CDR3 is TGTGCCAGCAGCGTAGGTTACGGACAGCGCTACGAGCAGTACTTC. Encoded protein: CASSVGYGQRYEQYF.

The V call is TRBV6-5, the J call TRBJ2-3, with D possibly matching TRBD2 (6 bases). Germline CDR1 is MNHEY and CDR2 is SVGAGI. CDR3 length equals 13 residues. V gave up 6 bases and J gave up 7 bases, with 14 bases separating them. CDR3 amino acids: CASRTPGGHTQYF. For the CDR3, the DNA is TGTGCCAGCAGGACCCCCGGGGGACATACGCAGTATTTT.

DNA of the CDR3: TGTGCCAGCAGCCCCGGGGGACTAAACAATGAGCAGTTCTTC. This translates into CASSPGGLNNEQFF. This rearrangement joins TRBV11-3 to TRBJ2-1, with TRBD2 matching 7 bases. The CDR3 covers 14 residues. V trimming: 5 bases; J trimming: 5 bases; junction bases outside the gene matches: 6. The germline CDR1 and CDR2 sequences are SGHNT and YENEEA.